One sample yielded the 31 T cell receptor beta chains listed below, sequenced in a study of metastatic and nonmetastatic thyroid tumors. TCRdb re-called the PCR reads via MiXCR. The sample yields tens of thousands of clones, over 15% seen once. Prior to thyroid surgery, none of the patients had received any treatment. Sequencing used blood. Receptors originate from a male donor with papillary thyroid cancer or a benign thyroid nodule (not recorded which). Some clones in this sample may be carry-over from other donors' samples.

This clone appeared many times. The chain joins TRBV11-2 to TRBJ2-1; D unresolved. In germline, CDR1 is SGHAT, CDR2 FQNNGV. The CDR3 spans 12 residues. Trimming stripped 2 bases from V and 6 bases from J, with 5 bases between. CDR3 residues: CASSLRLNEQFF. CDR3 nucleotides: TGTGCCAGCAGCTTACGTCTCAATGAGCAGTTCTTC.

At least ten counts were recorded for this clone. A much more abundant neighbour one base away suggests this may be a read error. The CDR3 is CASSFGTSSHEQFF. CDR3 coding DNA: TGTGCCAGCAGCTTCGGGACTAGCTCCCATGAGCAGTTCTTC. V is TRBV9 and J is TRBJ2-1, with 9 bases that match TRBD2. The CDR3 is 14 residues long. The V gene's germline CDR1 is SGDLS and CDR2 YYNGEE. The V gene end was trimmed by 4 bases and the J gene end by 8 bases; junction bases not matched to a gene: 7.

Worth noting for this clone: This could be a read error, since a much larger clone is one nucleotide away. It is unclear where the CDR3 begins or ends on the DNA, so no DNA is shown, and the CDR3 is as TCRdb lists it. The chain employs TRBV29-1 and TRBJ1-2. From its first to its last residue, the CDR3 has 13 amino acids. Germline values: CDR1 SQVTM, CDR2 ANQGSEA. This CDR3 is CSVGSGALYGYAF.

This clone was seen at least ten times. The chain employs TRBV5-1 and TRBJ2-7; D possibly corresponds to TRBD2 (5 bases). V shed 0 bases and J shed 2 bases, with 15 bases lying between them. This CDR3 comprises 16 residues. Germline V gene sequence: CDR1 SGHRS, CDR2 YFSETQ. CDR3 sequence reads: CASSLGLGAITYEQYF. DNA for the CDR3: TGCGCCAGCAGCTTGGGGTTGGGAGCCATTACCTACGAGCAGTACTTC.

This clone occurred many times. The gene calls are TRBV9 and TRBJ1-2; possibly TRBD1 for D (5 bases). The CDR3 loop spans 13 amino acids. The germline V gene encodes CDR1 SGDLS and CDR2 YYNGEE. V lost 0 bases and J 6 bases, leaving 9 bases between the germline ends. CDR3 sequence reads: CASSVAGTHGYTF. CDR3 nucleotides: TGTGCCAGCAGCGTAGCTGGGACCCATGGCTACACCTTC.

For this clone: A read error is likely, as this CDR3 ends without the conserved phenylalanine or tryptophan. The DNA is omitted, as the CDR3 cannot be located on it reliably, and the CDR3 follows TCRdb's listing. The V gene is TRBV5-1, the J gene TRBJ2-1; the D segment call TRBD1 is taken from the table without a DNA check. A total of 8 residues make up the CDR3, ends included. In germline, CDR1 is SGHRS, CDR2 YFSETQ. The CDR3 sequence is CASSPGQA.

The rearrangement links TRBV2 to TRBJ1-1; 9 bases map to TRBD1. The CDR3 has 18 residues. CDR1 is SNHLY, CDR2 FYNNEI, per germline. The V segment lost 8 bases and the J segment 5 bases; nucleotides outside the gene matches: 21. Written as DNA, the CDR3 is TGTGCCAGCGCCAGGGACAGGGCCCGGGTGGTGGGTATGACTGAAGCTTTCTTT. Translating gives CASARDRARVVGMTEAFF.

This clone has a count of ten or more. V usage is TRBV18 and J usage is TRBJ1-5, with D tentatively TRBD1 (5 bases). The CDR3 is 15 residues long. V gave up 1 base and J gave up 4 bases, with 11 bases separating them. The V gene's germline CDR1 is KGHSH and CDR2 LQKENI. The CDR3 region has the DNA TGTGCCAGCTCACCACGAGGGGACTTTAATCAGCCCCAGCATTTT. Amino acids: CASSPRGDFNQPQHF.

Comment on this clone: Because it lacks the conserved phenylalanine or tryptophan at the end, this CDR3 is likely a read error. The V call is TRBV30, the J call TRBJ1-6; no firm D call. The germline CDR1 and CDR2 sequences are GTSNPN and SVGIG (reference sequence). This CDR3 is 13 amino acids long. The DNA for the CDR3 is TGTGCCTGGAGTGGGGCGGGAAATTCACCACTCCACCTT. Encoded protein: CAWSGAGNSPLHL.

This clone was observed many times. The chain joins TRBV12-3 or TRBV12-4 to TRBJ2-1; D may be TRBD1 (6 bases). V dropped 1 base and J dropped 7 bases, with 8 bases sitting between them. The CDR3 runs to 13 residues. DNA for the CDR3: TGTGCCAGCAGTTTAGACAGGGTGAATGAGCAGTTCTTC. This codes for CASSLDRVNEQFF.

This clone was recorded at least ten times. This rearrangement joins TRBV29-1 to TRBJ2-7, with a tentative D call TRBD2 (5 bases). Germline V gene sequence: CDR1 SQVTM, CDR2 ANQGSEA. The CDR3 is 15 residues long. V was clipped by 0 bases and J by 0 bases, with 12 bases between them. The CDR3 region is CSVEDPGGSSYEQYF. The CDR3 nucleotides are TGCAGCGTTGAAGATCCCGGAGGTAGCTCCTACGAGCAGTACTTC.

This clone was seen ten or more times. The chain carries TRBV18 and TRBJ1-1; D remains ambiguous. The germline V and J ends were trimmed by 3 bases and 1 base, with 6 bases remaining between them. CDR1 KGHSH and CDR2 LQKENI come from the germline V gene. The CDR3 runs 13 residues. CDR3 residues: CASSPGRNTEAFF. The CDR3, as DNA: TGTGCCAGCTCACCGGGGAGGAACACTGAAGCTTTCTTT.

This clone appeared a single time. CDR3 in DNA: TGCGCCAGCAGCTTACGGACAGGGACCGGGTACGAGCAGTACTTC. It yields the protein CASSLRTGTGYEQYF. The chain combines TRBV5-1 with TRBJ2-7; TRBD1 matches 8 bases. V trimming: 2 bases; J trimming: 4 bases; junction bases outside the gene matches: 8. CDR1 is SGHRS and CDR2 is YFSETQ in the germline V gene. The CDR3 is made up of 15 amino acids.

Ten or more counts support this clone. Written as DNA, the CDR3 is TGCAGTGCTAGAGACGTGGCGCACCCGAACCCCTACGAGCAGTACTTC. Protein: CSARDVAHPNPYEQYF. The chain is built from TRBV20-1 and TRBJ2-7; no firm D call. This CDR3 is 16 amino acids long. Trimming shortened V by 0 bases and J by 2 bases, and 17 bases separated the two germline ends. Germline CDR1 and CDR2: DFQATT and SNEGSKA (reference sequence).

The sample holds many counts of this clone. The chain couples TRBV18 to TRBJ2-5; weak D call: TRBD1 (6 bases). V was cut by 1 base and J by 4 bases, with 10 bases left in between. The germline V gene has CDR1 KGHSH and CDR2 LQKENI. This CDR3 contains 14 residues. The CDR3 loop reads CASSPQQGRETQYF. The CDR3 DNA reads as TGTGCCAGCTCACCACAACAGGGTAGAGAGACCCAGTACTTC. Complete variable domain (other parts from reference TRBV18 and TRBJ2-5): NAGVMQNPRHLVRRRGQEARLRCSPMKGHSHVYWYRQLPEEGLKFMVYLQKENIIDESGMPKERFSAEFPKEGPSILRIQQVVRGDSAAYFCASSPQQGRETQYFGPGTRLLVL.

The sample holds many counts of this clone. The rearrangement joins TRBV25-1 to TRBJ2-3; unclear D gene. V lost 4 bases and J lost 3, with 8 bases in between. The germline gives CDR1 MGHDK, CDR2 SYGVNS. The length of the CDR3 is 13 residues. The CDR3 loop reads CASSAFETDTQYF. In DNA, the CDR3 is TGTGCCAGCAGTGCGTTTGAGACAGATACGCAGTATTTT.

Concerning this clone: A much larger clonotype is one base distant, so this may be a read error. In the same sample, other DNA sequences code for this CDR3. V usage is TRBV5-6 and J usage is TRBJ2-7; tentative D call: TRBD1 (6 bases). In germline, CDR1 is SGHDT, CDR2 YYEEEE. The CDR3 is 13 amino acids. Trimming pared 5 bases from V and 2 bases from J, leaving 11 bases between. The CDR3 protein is CASSQTGTYEQYF. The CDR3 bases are TGTGCCAGCAGTCAAACAGGGACCTACGAGCAGTACTTC.

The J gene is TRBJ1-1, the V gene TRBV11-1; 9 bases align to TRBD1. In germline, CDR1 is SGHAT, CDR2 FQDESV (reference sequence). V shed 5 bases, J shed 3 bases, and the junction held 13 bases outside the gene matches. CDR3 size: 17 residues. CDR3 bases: TGTGCCAGCAGCCCCCCCTCCGGGACAGGGAGGGACACTGAAGCTTTCTTT. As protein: CASSPPSGTGRDTEAFF.

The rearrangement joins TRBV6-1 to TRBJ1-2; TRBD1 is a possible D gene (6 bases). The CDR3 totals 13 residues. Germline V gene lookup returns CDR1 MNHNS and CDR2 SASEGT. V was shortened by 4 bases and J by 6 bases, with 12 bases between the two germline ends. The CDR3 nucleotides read TGTGCCAGCAGTGCGGGGGGGGCGAATGGCTACACCTTC. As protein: CASSAGGANGYTF.

The CDR3 DNA reads TGTGCCAGCAGTGACTCTGACAGGGGGACTGAAGCTTTCTTT. Translating gives CASSDSDRGTEAFF. The V gene is TRBV6-4, the J gene TRBJ1-1, with 9 bases aligning to TRBD1. V gave up 0 bases and J gave up 5 bases; unmatched junction bases: 1. Germline assignment: CDR1 MRHNA and CDR2 SNTAGT. The CDR3 is 14 amino acids.

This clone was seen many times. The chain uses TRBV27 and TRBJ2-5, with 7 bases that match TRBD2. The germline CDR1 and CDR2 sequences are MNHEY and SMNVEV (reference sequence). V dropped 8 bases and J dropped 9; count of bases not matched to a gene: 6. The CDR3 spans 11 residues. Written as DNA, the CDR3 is TGTGCCAGCGGGGGGGTTCGGGCCCAGTACTTC. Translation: CASGGVRAQYF.

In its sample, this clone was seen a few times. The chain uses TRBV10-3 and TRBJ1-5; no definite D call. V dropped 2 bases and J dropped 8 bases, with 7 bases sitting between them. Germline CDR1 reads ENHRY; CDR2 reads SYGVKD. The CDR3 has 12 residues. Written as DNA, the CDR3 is TGTGCCATCAGTGAGCTCGGGGAGCCCCAGCATTTT. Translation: CAISELGEPQHF.

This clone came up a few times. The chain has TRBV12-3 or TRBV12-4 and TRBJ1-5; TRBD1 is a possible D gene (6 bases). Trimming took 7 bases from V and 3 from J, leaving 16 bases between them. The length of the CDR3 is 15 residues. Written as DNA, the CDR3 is TGTGCCAGCATGATTACAGGGAAGGACAATCAGCCCCAGCATTTT. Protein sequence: CASMITGKDNQPQHF.

DNA of the CDR3: TGTGCCAGCAGACTAGCGGGAGATGGAAATACGCAGTATTTT. Protein sequence: CASRLAGDGNTQYF. This chain joins TRBV2 and TRBJ2-3, with 11 nucleotides matching TRBD2. V lost 6 bases to trimming and J lost 7 bases; unmatched junction nucleotides: 6. Germline CDR1 is SNHLY and CDR2 is FYNNEI. This CDR3 has 14 amino acids.

The DNA for the CDR3 is TGTGCCAGCTCACCACCCAATCCAGCGGGGTTGAATGAGCAGTTCTTC. Protein: CASSPPNPAGLNEQFF. This chain joins TRBV18 and TRBJ2-1, with TRBD2 identical over 7 bases. The ends lost 0 bases at V and 7 bases at J; junction bases unmatched: 9. Looked up from germline, CDR1 is KGHSH and CDR2 is LQKENI. This CDR3 contains 16 residues.

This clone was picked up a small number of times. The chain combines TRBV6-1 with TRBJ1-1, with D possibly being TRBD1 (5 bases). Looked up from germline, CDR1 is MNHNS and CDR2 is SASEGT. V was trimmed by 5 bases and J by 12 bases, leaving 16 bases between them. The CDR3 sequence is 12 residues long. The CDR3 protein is CASSQGSGLTFF. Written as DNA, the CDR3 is TGTGCCAGCAGTCAGGGTTCGGGGTTGACTTTCTTT.

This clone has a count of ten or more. The CDR3 DNA reads as TGTGCCAGCAGTTTATCGGCCGGGTACAATGAGCAGTTCTTC. It encodes CASSLSAGYNEQFF. The chain has TRBV27 and TRBJ2-1; D is unclear. V dropped 0 bases and J dropped 4 bases, with 7 bases sitting between them. Germline loops: CDR1 MNHEY, CDR2 SMNVEV (reference sequence). This CDR3 is 14 amino acids long.

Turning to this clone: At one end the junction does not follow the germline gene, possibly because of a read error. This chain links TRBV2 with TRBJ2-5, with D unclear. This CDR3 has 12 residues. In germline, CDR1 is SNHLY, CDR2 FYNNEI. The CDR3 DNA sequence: TGTGCCATCAGTAAAGGGTCAGAGACCCAGTACTTC. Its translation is CAISKGSETQYF.

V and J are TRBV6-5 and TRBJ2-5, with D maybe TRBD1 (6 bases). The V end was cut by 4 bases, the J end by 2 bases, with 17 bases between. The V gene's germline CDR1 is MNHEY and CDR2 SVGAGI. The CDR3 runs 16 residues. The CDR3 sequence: CASSFRGRSKQETQYF. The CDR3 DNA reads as TGTGCCAGCAGTTTTAGGGGGAGAAGTAAGCAAGAGACCCAGTACTTC.

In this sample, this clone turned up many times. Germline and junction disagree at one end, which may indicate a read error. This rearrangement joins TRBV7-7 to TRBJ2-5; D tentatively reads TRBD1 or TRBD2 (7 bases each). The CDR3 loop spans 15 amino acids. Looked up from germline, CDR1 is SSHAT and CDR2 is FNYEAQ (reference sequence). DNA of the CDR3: TGTGCTAGCAGCTCCCAGGGGGGGGTGTTAGAGACCCAGTACTTC. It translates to CASSSQGGVLETQYF. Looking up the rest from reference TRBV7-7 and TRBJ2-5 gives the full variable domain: GAGVSQSPRYKVTKRGQDVTLRCDPISSHATLYWYQQALGQGPEFLTYFNYEAQPDKSGLPSDRFSAERPEGSISTLTIQRTEQRDSAMYRCASSSQGGVLETQYFGPGTRLLVL.

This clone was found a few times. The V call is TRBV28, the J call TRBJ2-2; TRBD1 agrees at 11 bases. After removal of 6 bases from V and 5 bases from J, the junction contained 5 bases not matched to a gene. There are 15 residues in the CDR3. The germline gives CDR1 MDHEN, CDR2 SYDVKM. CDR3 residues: CASSLDRGRTGELFF. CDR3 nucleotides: TGTGCCAGCAGCCTGGACAGGGGGCGTACCGGGGAGCTGTTTTTT.